This TCR beta chain was sequenced for a study of blood T cell repertoires in COVID-19. About the study: Nucleic acid was either cDNA or gDNA, and it came from T cells, B-cell-depleted T cells, or PBMCs.

Measured with immunoSEQ multiplex PCR; TCRdb has only the in-frame clones, and not every one. The repertoire holds some 68,000 clones, with roughly nine tenths as singletons. This clone has only one observation. The ends lost 6 bases at V and 7 bases at J; junction bases unmatched: 14. Germline V gene data show CDR1 as SGHRS and CDR2 as YFSETQ. This CDR3 has 16 residues. This chain connects TRBV5-1 to TRBJ2-5; 11 nucleotides agree with TRBD2. The sample taken for sequencing was peripheral blood. This clonotype was obtained from a man aged 45-65 years with active COVID-19. The CDR3 region is CASTPWGTSGAGTQYF. The CDR3 DNA is TGCGCCAGCACTCCGTGGGGGACTAGCGGCGCGGGGACCCAGTACTTC.